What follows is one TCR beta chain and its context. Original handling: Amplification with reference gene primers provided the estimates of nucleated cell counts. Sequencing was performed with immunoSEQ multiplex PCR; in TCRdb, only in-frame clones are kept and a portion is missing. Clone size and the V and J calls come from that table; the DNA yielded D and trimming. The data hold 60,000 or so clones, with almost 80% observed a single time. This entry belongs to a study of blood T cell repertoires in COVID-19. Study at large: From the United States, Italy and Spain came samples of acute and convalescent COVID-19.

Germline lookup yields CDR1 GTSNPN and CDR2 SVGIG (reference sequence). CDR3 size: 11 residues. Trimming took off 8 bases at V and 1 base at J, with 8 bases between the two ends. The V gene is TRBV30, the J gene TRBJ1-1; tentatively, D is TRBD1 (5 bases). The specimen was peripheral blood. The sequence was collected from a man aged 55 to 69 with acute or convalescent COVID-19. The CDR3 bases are TGTGCCGGCACAGGGAACACTGAAGCTTTCTTT. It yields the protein CAGTGNTEAFF.